The clone carrying this T cell receptor (beta chain) was seen a single time. The trim removed 3 bases at V and 5 bases at J, leaving 12 bases unmatched. Germline-derived CDR1 and CDR2 are SGHRS and YFSETQ. This CDR3 comprises 16 residues. This entry is derived from a study of Ad26.COV2.S vaccination and SARS-CoV-2 variants. Study background: The trial was COV1001 and the donor's arm was Ad26.COV2.S.

The treatment denotes: around 19 received Ad26.COV2.S at low or high dose, single or two shots; roughly five received placebo; per-sample allocation not given. The samples were gathered on day 63 after the first injection of vaccine or placebo. The protocol was immunoSEQ multiplex PCR, while the TCRdb copy is restricted to in-frame clones and leaves out a portion. This table has about 350,000 clones, 75% to 90% appearing once. The input for sequencing was peripheral blood, taken in a trial of Ad26.COV2.S vaccine versus placebo. This receptor was obtained from a person aged 18-60 years who received the Ad26.COV2.S COVID-19 vaccine or a placebo. The chain links TRBV5-1 to TRBJ2-7; TRBD1 aligns across 9 bases. The chain's CDR3 is CASSSLDRGINHEQYF. The CDR3 DNA follows: TGCGCCAGCAGCTCCCTGGACAGGGGAATTAACCACGAGCAGTACTTC.